A single TCR beta chain is shown here with its context. The CDR3 extends over 12 amino acids. V lost 6 bases to trimming and J lost 7 bases, with 10 bases between them. CDR1 is MDHEN and CDR2 is SYDVKM in the germline V gene. Measured with immunoSEQ multiplex PCR; TCRdb has only the in-frame clones, and not every one. The table shows approximately 60,000 clones, with 75% to 95% occurring only once. This sample was taken from a study of T cell changes during pregnancy in multiple sclerosis. This TCR was recovered from a female donor in good health, enrolled as a control in a pregnancy study. The source was peripheral blood, collected after pregnancy. The chain links TRBV28 to TRBJ1-5; no firm D call. Here the CDR3 DNA reads TGTGCCAGCAGGCAGACATTGCAGCCCCAGCATTTT. Protein sequence: CASRQTLQPQHF.